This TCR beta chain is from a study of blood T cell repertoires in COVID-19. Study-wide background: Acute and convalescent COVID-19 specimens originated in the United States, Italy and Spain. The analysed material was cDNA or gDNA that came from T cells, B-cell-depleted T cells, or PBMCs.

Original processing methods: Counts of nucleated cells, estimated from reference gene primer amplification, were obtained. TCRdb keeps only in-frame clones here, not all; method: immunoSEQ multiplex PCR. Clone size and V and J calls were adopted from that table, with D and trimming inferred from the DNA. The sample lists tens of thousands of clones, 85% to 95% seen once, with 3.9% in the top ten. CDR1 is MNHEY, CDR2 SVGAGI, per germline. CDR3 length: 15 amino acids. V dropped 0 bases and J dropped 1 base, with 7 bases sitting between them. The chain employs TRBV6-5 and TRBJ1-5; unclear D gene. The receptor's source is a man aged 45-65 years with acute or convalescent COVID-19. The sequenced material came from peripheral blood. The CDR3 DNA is TGTGCCAGCAGTTACTCTTCCGTGAGCAATCAGCCCCAGCATTTT. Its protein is CASSYSSVSNQPQHF.